The 26 T cell receptor beta chains reported below all come from one sample, sequenced in a study of T-cell reconstitution after alpha-beta-depleted transplantation in children. Unique molecular identifiers tagged the TCRbeta library. One entry per CDR3 protein results from TCRdb running MiXCR on the PCR reads. The table lists fewer than 90,000 distinct CDR3 sequences, 6% to 8.5% of them singletons. The sample here was PBMCs from the stem cell graft donor, taken from the stem cell graft. Receptors originate from a human donor who donated a stem cell graft to a child with acute lymphoblastic leukemia.

This clonotype was picked up many times. The chain has TRBV28 and TRBJ2-3; TRBD1 might be the D (6 bases). The CDR3 totals 17 residues. CDR1 and CDR2 from the germline V gene are MDHEN and SYDVKM. Trimming took 5 bases from V and 0 from J, leaving 18 bases between them. The CDR3 protein is CASSPPLGQSSTDTQYF. The CDR3 DNA is TGTGCCAGCAGTCCACCCTTAGGACAGTCTAGCACAGATACGCAGTATTTT.

This clonotype was recorded at least ten times. The chain is built from TRBV5-8 and TRBJ2-1; tentatively, D is TRBD1 (6 bases). This CDR3 has 14 residues. V dropped 6 bases and J dropped 2 bases, with 12 bases sitting between them. CDR1 is SGHTS, CDR2 YDEGEE, per germline. The CDR3 loop is CASTTGYPYNEQFF. In DNA form, the CDR3 reads TGTGCCAGCACCACAGGGTATCCCTACAATGAGCAGTTCTTC. The complete variable domain, with remaining parts taken from reference TRBV5-8 and TRBJ2-1, reads EAGVTQSPTHLIKTRGQQATLRCSPISGHTSVYWYQQALGLGLQFLLWYDEGEERNRGNFPPRFSGRQFPNYSSELNVNALELEDSALYLCASTTGYPYNEQFFGPGTRLTVL.

This clonotype has just a few counts. A clone one base away is much larger, so this may be a read error. The chain carries TRBV12-3 or TRBV12-4 and TRBJ1-1; the D gene is possibly TRBD1 (6 bases). V was shortened by 6 bases and J by 8 bases, with 10 bases between the two germline ends. CDR3 length equals 11 residues. The CDR3 sequence is CASSTGTEAFF. The CDR3 coding sequence is TGTGCCAGCAGCACCGGGACAGAAGCTTTCTTT.

There are many counts of this clonotype. This chain connects TRBV5-5 to TRBJ2-3; D is perhaps TRBD1 (5 bases). The CDR3 is made up of 15 amino acids. Trimming cost V 0 bases and J 8 bases, with 16 bases left between them. Germline CDR1 is SGHKS and CDR2 is YYEKEE (reference sequence). CDR3 in DNA: TGTGCCAGCAGCTTGGGCCCCGTGAATCAGGGTACGCAGTATTTT. Amino acids: CASSLGPVNQGTQYF.

This rearrangement joins TRBV3-1 to TRBJ1-1; a weak D match, TRBD1 (6 bases). Trimming removed 10 bases from V and 0 bases from J, with 27 bases in between. The CDR3 runs 18 residues. Looked up from germline, CDR1 is LGHDT and CDR2 is YNNKEL (reference sequence). CDR3 residues: CATTQERGAARMNTEAFF. CDR3 DNA sequence: TGTGCCACCACCCAAGAGAGGGGGGCAGCCCGGATGAACACTGAAGCTTTCTTT.

This clonotype was seen ten or more times. The chain couples TRBV29-1 to TRBJ2-1, with 7 bases identical to TRBD2. CDR3 length: 14 residues. Trimming cost V 7 bases and J 7 bases; bases outside gene matches: 13. The germline gives CDR1 SQVTM, CDR2 ANQGSEA. This CDR3 is CSACRAGERNEQFF. The CDR3 DNA is TGCAGCGCTTGTAGGGCGGGAGAGAGGAATGAGCAGTTCTTC.

This clonotype has ten or more counts. V and J are TRBV20-1 and TRBJ1-1; no definite D call. Germline V lookup: CDR1 DFQATT, CDR2 SNEGSKA (reference sequence). The CDR3 has 12 residues. V lost 6 bases and J 1 base, leaving 9 bases between the germline ends. The CDR3 nucleotides are TGCAGTGCCAACAGTGGGAACACTGAAGCTTTCTTT. Protein sequence: CSANSGNTEAFF.

This clonotype was picked up many times. The chain links TRBV7-6 to TRBJ1-2, with D tentatively TRBD1 (5 bases). V shed 4 bases and J shed 7 bases, with 10 bases lying between them. In germline, CDR1 is SGHVS, CDR2 FNYEAQ. This CDR3 has 12 residues. As DNA, the CDR3 is TGTGCCAGCAGCTACCCCGGGGGTGGCTACACCTTC. Translation gives CASSYPGGGYTF.

This clonotype was counted ten times or more. The rearrangement links TRBV5-1 to TRBJ2-4; 8 bases agree with TRBD2. The CDR3 sequence is 16 residues long. V was pared by 4 bases and J by 0 bases, with 6 bases of the junction left unmatched. The V gene's germline CDR1 is SGHRS and CDR2 YFSETQ. This CDR3 reads CASSLSGGLAKNIQYF. The CDR3, as DNA: TGCGCCAGCAGCCTCAGCGGGGGTCTAGCCAAAAACATTCAGTACTTC.

Concerning this clonotype itself: A clone one base away is much larger, so this may be a read error. The chain carries TRBV5-1 and TRBJ1-6, with D unclear. Germline CDR1 and CDR2: SGHRS and YFSETQ. This CDR3 comprises 14 residues. The CDR3: CASILASDSSPLHF. The DNA of the CDR3 is TGCGCCAGCATCTTGGCTAGCGATAGCTCACCCCTCCACTTT.

This clonotype came up many times. The chain joins TRBV27 to TRBJ2-7; unclear D gene. The V end lost 2 bases, the J end lost 2 bases, and 13 bases lay between the germline ends. Per germline, CDR1 MNHEY and CDR2 SMNVEV (reference sequence). This CDR3 is built from 15 residues. CDR3 sequence: CASSLGPTGTYEQYF. CDR3 DNA sequence: TGTGCCAGCAGTTTAGGGCCGACCGGAACCTACGAGCAGTACTTC.

This clonotype was seen repeatedly, ten times or more. The chain combines TRBV7-2 with TRBJ1-4, with D unresolved. Trimming cost V 5 bases and J 3 bases, with 13 bases left between them. The CDR3 totals 15 residues. Looked up from germline, CDR1 is SGHTA and CDR2 is FQGNSA. This CDR3 reads CASSPLGRANEKLFF. The CDR3, as DNA: TGTGCCAGCAGCCCGCTGGGGAGAGCTAATGAAAAACTGTTTTTT.

This clonotype was found many times. This chain links TRBV6-1 with TRBJ2-1, with 9 nucleotides matching TRBD2. V lost 3 bases and J lost 10; bases outside the gene matches: 10. Germline CDR1 and CDR2: MNHNS and SASEGT. The CDR3 has 15 residues. This chain's CDR3 is CASSDWRGGRNEQFF. The CDR3 region has the DNA TGTGCCAGCAGTGATTGGCGGGGGGGCCGGAACGAGCAGTTCTTC.

Ten or more counts support this clonotype. The J gene is TRBJ1-5, the V gene TRBV12-3 or TRBV12-4, with unresolved D. The CDR3 spans 13 residues. V dropped 1 base and J dropped 3 bases, with 4 bases sitting between them. This chain's CDR3 is CASSLGFNQPQHF. The DNA for the CDR3 is TGTGCCAGCAGTTTAGGTTTCAATCAGCCCCAGCATTTT.

The chain joins TRBV11-2 to TRBJ2-7; D possibly corresponds to TRBD2 (5 bases). The V end was cut by 5 bases, the J end by 7 bases, with 15 bases between. The CDR3 runs 13 residues. Germline V gene data show CDR1 as SGHAT and CDR2 as FQNNGV. The CDR3 loop is CASSLAGVGEQYF. The CDR3 nucleotides read TGTGCCAGCAGCCTCGCCGGGGTGGGAGAGCAGTACTTC.

This clonotype was found many times. The J gene is TRBJ2-7, the V gene TRBV11-2; D is perhaps TRBD2 (6 bases). Germline CDR1 reads SGHAT; CDR2 reads FQNNGV. V lost 4 bases to trimming and J lost 3 bases, with 19 bases between them. The CDR3 totals 16 residues. In nucleotides, the CDR3 is TGTGCCAGCAGCTCAGGCGGCGGGGCCGGAAGCTACGAGCAGTACTTC. This gives the protein CASSSGGGAGSYEQYF.

This clonotype was picked up many times. The V and J genes are TRBV12-3 or TRBV12-4 and TRBJ1-4; D gene uncertain. V gave up 3 bases and J gave up 7 bases, with 15 bases separating them. The CDR3 is made up of 15 amino acids. This chain's CDR3 is CASSFRTVLGEKLFF. The CDR3 nucleotides are TGTGCCAGCAGTTTCCGGACGGTCCTCGGTGAAAAACTGTTTTTT.

In its sample, this clonotype was seen many times. Written as DNA, the CDR3 is TGTGCCAGCAGCGCCCGCAGCGGGGGCCTAATCAATGAGCAGTTCTTC. Its translation: CASSARSGGLINEQFF. This chain joins TRBV9 and TRBJ2-1, with TRBD2 matching 8 bases. The CDR3 length is 16 residues. The junction had 11 bases not matched to a gene; V was cut back by 3 bases and J by 6 bases. Germline CDR1 SGDLS, CDR2 YYNGEE.

This clonotype was recorded at least ten times. The chain employs TRBV27 and TRBJ2-7; D call uncertain. Between the trimmed V and J ends, which lost 5 bases and 3 bases, there was a span of 14 bases. Germline assignment: CDR1 MNHEY and CDR2 SMNVEV (reference sequence). The CDR3 has 14 amino acids. DNA for the CDR3: TGTGCCAGCAGTCCCAATACAGTTCGCTACGAGCAGTACTTC. It codes for CASSPNTVRYEQYF.

This clonotype was counted many times. J is TRBJ1-2 and V is TRBV20-1; 12 bases map to TRBD1. V lost 3 bases to trimming and J lost 7 bases; unmatched junction nucleotides: 6. Germline V gene lookup returns CDR1 DFQATT and CDR2 SNEGSKA (reference sequence). There are 14 residues in the CDR3. The CDR3 sequence: CSARGTGGFGGYTF. CDR3 bases: TGCAGTGCTAGGGGGACAGGGGGCTTCGGTGGCTACACCTTC.

This clonotype was found many times. V and J are TRBV5-1 and TRBJ1-5; D unresolved. CDR1 and CDR2 (germline): SGHRS, YFSETQ. This CDR3 spans 14 amino acids. Trimming took off 0 bases at V and 4 bases at J, with 8 bases between the two ends. CDR3 in amino acids: CASSLDTLNQPQHF. The CDR3 DNA sequence: TGCGCCAGCAGCTTGGACACACTTAATCAGCCCCAGCATTTT.

The chain has TRBV18 and TRBJ2-7, with TRBD1 matching over 12 bases. V was clipped by 3 bases and J by 3 bases; unmatched bases: 12. Germline CDR1 is KGHSH and CDR2 is LQKENI. This CDR3 has 18 residues. This chain's CDR3 is CASSPPGTGGAGYYEQYF. In DNA form, the CDR3 reads TGTGCCAGCTCACCCCCCGGGACAGGGGGCGCAGGTTACTACGAGCAGTACTTC.

For this clonotype: Relative to the germline gene, one junction end is altered; a read error may explain this. V and J are TRBV7-7 and TRBJ2-6, with a weak D call TRBD2 (6 bases). The germline V gene has CDR1 SSHAT and CDR2 FNYEAQ (reference sequence). The CDR3 is made up of 19 amino acids. The CDR3 DNA reads TGTGCTAGCAGCTTAAGTAGTGCCGGGAGTAAGACTGGGGCCAACGTCCTGACTTTC. Amino acid sequence: CASSLSSAGSKTGANVLTF.

This clonotype has a count of ten or more. The genes are TRBV11-1 and TRBJ1-1; 7 bases are shared with TRBD1. V trimming: 5 bases; J trimming: 4 bases; junction bases outside the gene matches: 10. The CDR3 contains 15 residues. Germline V gives CDR1 SGHAT, CDR2 FQDESV (reference sequence). The CDR3: CASSPPTGAGTEAFF. Written as DNA, the CDR3 is TGTGCCAGCAGCCCCCCTACAGGGGCCGGCACTGAAGCTTTCTTT.

There are many counts of this clonotype. The chain carries TRBV10-3 and TRBJ2-7; 9 bases map to TRBD1. Trimming took 10 bases from V and 3 from J; bases not matched to a gene: 7. CDR1 and CDR2 from the germline V gene are ENHRY and SYGVKD. The CDR3 covers 13 residues. The CDR3 loop reads CATEGQGIYEQYF. CDR3 in DNA: TGTGCCACCGAGGGACAGGGAATCTACGAGCAGTACTTC.

This clonotype came up many times. The J gene is TRBJ2-7, the V gene TRBV6-5; 11 bases agree with TRBD1. The CDR3 is 15 residues long. The V gene's germline CDR1 is MNHEY and CDR2 SVGAGI. V lost 4 bases and J lost 2; bases outside the gene matches: 4. The CDR3: CASSSGTGGAYEQYF. The CDR3 region has the DNA TGTGCCAGCAGTTCCGGGACAGGGGGTGCCTACGAGCAGTACTTC.